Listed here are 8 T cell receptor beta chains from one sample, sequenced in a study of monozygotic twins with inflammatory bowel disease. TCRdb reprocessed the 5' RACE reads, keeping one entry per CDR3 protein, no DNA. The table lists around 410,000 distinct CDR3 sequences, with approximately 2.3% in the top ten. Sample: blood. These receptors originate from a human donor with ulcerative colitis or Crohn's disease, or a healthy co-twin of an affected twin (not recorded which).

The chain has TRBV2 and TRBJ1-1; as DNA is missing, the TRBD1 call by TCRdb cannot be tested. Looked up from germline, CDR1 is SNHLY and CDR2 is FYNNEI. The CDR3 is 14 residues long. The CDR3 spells CASNVQGADTEAFF.

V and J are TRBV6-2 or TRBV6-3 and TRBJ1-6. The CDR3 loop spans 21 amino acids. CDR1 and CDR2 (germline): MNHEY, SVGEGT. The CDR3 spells CASSYSKANGMLNPENSPLHF.

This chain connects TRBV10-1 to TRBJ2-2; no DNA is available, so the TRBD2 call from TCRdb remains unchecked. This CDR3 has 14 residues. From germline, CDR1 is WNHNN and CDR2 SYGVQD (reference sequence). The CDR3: CASSGGADTGELFF.

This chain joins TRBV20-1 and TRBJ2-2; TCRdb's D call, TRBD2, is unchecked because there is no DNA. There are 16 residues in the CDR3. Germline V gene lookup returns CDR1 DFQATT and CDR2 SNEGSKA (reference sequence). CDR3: CSARVGTSGHTGELFF.

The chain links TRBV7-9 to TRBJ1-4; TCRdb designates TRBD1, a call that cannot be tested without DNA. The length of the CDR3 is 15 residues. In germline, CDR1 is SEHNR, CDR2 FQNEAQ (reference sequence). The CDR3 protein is CASSLPGQGDEKLFF.

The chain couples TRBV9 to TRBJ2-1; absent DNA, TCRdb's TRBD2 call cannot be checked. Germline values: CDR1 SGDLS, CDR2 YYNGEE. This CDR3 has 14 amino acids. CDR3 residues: CASSVLVREAEQFF.

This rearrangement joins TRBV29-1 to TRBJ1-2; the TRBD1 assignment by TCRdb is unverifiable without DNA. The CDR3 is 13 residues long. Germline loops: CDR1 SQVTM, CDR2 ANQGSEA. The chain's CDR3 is CSVRPGGGYGYTF.

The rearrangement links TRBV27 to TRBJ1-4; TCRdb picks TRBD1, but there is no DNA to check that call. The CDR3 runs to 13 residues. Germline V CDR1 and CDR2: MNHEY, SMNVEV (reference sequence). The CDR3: CASSHGGNEKLFF.